This entry features one T cell receptor (beta chain) sequence. Its target is unknown. It was genomic DNA that served as the template for profiling TCR beta VDJ and CDR3. TCRdb re-called the reads with MiXCR, one entry per CDR3 protein. The table includes about 40,000 distinct CDR3 sequences, roughly two thirds detected once. The data originate from a study of CD8+CD57+ T cells in acquired aplastic anemia. The wider study: Sorted CD4+ and CD8+ cells yielded DNA averaging around 3 ug. Whole-study findings and limits: The study identified more than 25 CD8+ CDR3 sequences shared by patients and controls.

All sequencing subjects had displayed CD8+CD57+ cell expansion on flow cytometry. All patients had severe acquired aplastic anemia. Patients were therapy-naive when their blood was sampled. The CDR3 has 14 residues. Germline V lookup: CDR1 MRHNA, CDR2 SNTAGT. V was shortened by 0 bases and J by 4 bases, with 9 bases between the two germline ends. V usage is TRBV6-4 and J usage is TRBJ1-1, with D uncertain. The sequenced sample consisted of sorted CD4+, CD8+, or CD8+CD57+ T cells (not recorded which) from PBMCs. The receptor was derived from a human donor with aplastic anemia. The CDR3 DNA reads TGTGCCAGCAGTGACTCTATCGGGAGCACTGAAGCTTTCTTT. Protein: CASSDSIGSTEAFF.